This T cell receptor beta chain was identified during a study of T-cell memory formation after mild COVID-19. Study-level results: Contracting CD4+ clones were located mainly in CM and EM, and CD8+ clones in EMRA. A subset of responding clones appeared in pre-infection memory, suggesting cross-reactive memory joined.

TCRdb reprocessed the 5' RACE reads via MiXCR and lists one record per CDR3 protein. The repertoire has roughly 320,000 distinct CDR3 sequences, approximately 27% of them found once; the top ten carry approximately 13%. There are a few counts of this clonotype. Its matching antigen is unknown. The sequenced material came from PBMCs or a T cell subset sorted from them (not recorded which). The TCR comes from an adult woman who had mild COVID-19 (a few samples of this study predate the infection). Cell type and time point are not known.

Here the CDR3 reads CASSVARTPYQYF. The CDR3, as DNA: TGTGCCAGCAGCGTAGCTCGCACTCCATACCAGTATTTT. V and J are TRBV9 and TRBJ2-3; no definite D call. CDR3 length: 13 amino acids. V gave up 0 bases and J gave up 12 bases, with 14 bases separating them. Germline-derived CDR1 and CDR2 are SGDLS and YYNGEE.